This T cell receptor (beta chain) comes out of a study of Graves' ophthalmopathy and Graves' hyperthyroidism. Study information: No progression to ophthalmopathy over 18 months defined stable hyperthyroidism. Study-level findings and limits: Blood also harbored most expanded thyroid clonotypes above 0.001 frequency.

The germline gives CDR1 DFQATT, CDR2 SNEGSKA (reference sequence). The CDR3 has 14 residues. V was trimmed by 0 bases and J by 7 bases, leaving 10 bases between them. The TCR beta CDR3 regions underwent amplification from RNA transcripts. RT-PCR with HTBI primers came first, then second-round multiplex PCR. One entry per CDR3 protein, called by TCRdb with MiXCR from the multiplex PCR reads. Among over a million distinct CDR3 sequences listed, 35% to 45% were seen once. Comments on this clonotype: Antigen specificity is unknown.

Patients newly diagnosed with hyperthyroidism, under 2 months' duration, were aged 18 to 65, the study reports. Symptoms, serum thyroxine and TRAb, thyroid ultrasound, and orbital computed tomography formed the diagnostic basis. This clonotype was sampled from an adult man with Graves' hyperthyroidism. The chain couples TRBV20-1 to TRBJ1-6; D is unclear. The specimen sequenced was peripheral blood or thyroid tissue (not recorded which). The CDR3 sequence is CSAREVVGNSPLHF. The CDR3, as DNA: TGCAGTGCTAGAGAGGTAGTGGGAAATTCACCCCTCCACTTT.